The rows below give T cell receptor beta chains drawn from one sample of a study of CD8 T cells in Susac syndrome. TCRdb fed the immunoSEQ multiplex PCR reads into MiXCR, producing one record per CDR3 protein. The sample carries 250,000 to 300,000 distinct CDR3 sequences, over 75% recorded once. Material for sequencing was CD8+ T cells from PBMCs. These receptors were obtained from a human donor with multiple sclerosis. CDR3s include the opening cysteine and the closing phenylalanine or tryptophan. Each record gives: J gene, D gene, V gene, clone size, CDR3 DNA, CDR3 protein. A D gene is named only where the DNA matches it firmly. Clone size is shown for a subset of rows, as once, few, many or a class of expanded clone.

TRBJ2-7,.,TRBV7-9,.,TGTGCCAGCAGCCCCCGAGGGGACCCCAACGAGCAGTACTTC,CASSPRGDPNEQYF
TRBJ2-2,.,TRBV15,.,TGTGCCACCAGCAGGGACGCGACCACCGGGGAGCTGTTTTTT,CATSRDATTGELFF
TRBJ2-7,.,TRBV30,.,TGTGCCTGGACTAGTTTGGCCGCCGAGCAGTACTTC,CAWTSLAAEQYF
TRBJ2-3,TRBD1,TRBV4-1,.,TGCGCCAGCAGCCAAGCGGACAGGGGACCAGATACGCAGTATTTT,CASSQADRGPDTQYF
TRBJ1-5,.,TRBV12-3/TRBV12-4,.,TGTGCCAGCGGAGCACAGGGTATTCAGCCCCAGCATTTT,CASGAQGIQPQHF
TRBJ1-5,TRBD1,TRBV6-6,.,TGTGCCAGCAGCCTTTCGCCAAGGGGGCCGGATCAGCCCCAGCATTTT,CASSLSPRGPDQPQHF
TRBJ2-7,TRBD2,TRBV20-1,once,TGCAGTGCTAGCCGACTAGCGGGAGGATTTCCACCCTTC,CSASRLAGGFPPF
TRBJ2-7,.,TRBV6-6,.,TGTGCCAGCAGTTACTCGGCGGGGGCCCGGGGCGAGCAGTACTTC,CASSYSAGARGEQYF
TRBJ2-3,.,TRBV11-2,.,TGTGCCAGCAGCGGAGACGGACCCCGCACAGATACGCAGTATTTT,CASSGDGPRTDTQYF
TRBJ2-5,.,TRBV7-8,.,TGTGCCAGCACCTTCGGTCAGGCTGGGCCGGAAGAGACCCAGTACTTC,CASTFGQAGPEETQYF
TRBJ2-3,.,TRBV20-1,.,TGCAGTGCTAGATTTCGGGACAAAGTCCCTGATACGCAGTATTTT,CSARFRDKVPDTQYF
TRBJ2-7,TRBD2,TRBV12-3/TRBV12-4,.,TGTGCCAGCAGTTTAGAGGGCCCACTCAGCGGGGGGGCTTACGAGCAGTACTTC,CASSLEGPLSGGAYEQYF
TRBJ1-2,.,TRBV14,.,TGTGCCAGCAGCCCAGGGCCAGGCTCAGGTGGCTACACCTTC,CASSPGPGSGGYTF
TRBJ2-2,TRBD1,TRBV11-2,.,TGTGCCAGCAGCTTAGCGACAGGGGCGAACACCGGGGAGCTGTTTTTT,CASSLATGANTGELFF
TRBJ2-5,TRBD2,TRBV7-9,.,TGTGCCAGCAGCTACCATACGGGAGGAGAAGAGACCCAGTACTTC,CASSYHTGGEETQYF
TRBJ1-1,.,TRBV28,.,TGTGCCAGCACCCCCGTGGGCAGGACCACTGAAGCTTTCTTT,CASTPVGRTTEAFF
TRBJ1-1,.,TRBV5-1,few,TGCGCCAGCAGCTTCGATCCGGGTTCGAGAGGTGAAGCTTTCTTT,CASSFDPGSRGEAFF
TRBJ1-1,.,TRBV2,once,TGTGCCAGCAGTACAGGAGGGGTCACTGAAGCTTTCTTT,CASSTGGVTEAFF
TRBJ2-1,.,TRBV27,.,TGTGCCAGCAGTTTGCTCCGGACAACCAATGAGCAGTTCTTC,CASSLLRTTNEQFF
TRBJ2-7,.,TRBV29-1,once,TGCAGCGTTGAAGACCCAGGGTCCCCCTACGAGCAGTACTTC,CSVEDPGSPYEQYF
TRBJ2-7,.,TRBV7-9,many,TGTGCCAGCAGTTTATCTCCCTACGAGCAGTACTTC,CASSLSPYEQYF
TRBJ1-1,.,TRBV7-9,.,TGTGCCAGCAGCTCACGTTGGGCTGAAGCTTTCTTT,CASSSRWAEAFF
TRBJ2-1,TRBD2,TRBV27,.,TGTGCCAGCATAGCGGGAAGCAATGAGCAGTTCTTC,CASIAGSNEQFF
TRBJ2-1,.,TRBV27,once,TGTGCCAGCAGTTTATCGGGGGACGCAGCCCCCTACAATGAGCAGTTCTTC,CASSLSGDAAPYNEQFF
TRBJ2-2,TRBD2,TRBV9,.,TGTGCCAGCAGCCATAGCGGGAGGGGGGACGGGGAGCTGTTTTTT,CASSHSGRGDGELFF
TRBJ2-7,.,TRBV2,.,TGTGCCAGCCGGGGGTCCTCACAGGGCTTC,CASRGSSQGF
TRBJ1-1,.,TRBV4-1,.,TGCGCCAGCAGCCAAGATGAAGTAGGGCTCACTGAAGCTTTCTTT,CASSQDEVGLTEAFF
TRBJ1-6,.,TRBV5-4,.,TGTGCCAGCAGGGGAGACTATAATTCACCCCTCCACTTT,CASRGDYNSPLHF
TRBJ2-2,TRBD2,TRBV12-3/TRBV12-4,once,TGTGCCAGCGGGCTAGCGGGAGAGTCCGGGGAGCTGTTTTTT,CASGLAGESGELFF
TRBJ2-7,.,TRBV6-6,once,TGTGCCAGCAGACAACCGGGTAGCTCCTACGAGCAGTACTTC,CASRQPGSSYEQYF
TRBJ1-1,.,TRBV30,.,TGTGCCTGGAGTGTCTCTAGTGAAGCTTTCTTT,CAWSVSSEAFF
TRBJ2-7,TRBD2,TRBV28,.,TGTGCCAGCAGTTTATCGGCCAGCGGGAGAATGTGGGAGCAGTACTTC,CASSLSASGRMWEQYF
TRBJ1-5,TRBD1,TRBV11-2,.,TGTGCCAGCAGCTTAGGGAGGGGGACAGGGCATCAGCCCCAGCATTTT,CASSLGRGTGHQPQHF
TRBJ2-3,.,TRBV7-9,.,TGTGCCAGCAGCTTAGCACCTGCTGAATGGGATACGCAGTATTTT,CASSLAPAEWDTQYF
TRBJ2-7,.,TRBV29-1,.,TGCAGCGTTAGGGGATTGGACGCCACTGAGCAGTACTTC,CSVRGLDATEQYF
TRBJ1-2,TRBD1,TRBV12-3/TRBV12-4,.,TGTGCCAGCAGTCCGACAGGGTTTATCGGCTACACCTTC,CASSPTGFIGYTF
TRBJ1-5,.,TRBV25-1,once,TGTGCCAGCCCCGACCCGGAGGTGGGCAATCAGCCCCAGCATTTT,CASPDPEVGNQPQHF
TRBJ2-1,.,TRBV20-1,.,TGCAGTGCTAATGAAAGTCCCGGGACTGTCTACAATGAGCAGTTCTTC,CSANESPGTVYNEQFF
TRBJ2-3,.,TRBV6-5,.,TGTGCCAGCAGTTCCCTTGACAGGCTTCGCACAGATACGCAGTATTTT,CASSSLDRLRTDTQYF
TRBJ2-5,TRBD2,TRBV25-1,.,TGTGCCAGCAGTGAGCGAGCGGGAGGGCAAGAGACCCAGTACTTC,CASSERAGGQETQYF
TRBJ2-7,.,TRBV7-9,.,TGTGCCAGCAGCTTTCAACTTAGTAGGGGCGCCGAGCAGTACTTC,CASSFQLSRGAEQYF
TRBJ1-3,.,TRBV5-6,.,TGTGCCAGCCGCATTTGGGGTGGTGGTTCGTCTGGAAACACCATATATTTT,CASRIWGGGSSGNTIYF
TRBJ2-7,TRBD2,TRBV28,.,TGTGCCAGCCTAACCCTAGGACTAGCGGGACCCTACGAGCAGTACTTC,CASLTLGLAGPYEQYF
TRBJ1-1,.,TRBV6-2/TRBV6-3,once,TGTGCCAGCACCGAGTGGGGGAGTCCGACTGAAGCTTTCTTT,CASTEWGSPTEAFF
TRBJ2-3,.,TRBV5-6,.,TGTGCCAGCAGCCCCCTGTTGGGCGGCCCAGATACGCAGTATTTT,CASSPLLGGPDTQYF
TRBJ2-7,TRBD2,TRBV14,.,TGTGCCAGCAGCCCCCGGGACTACCCTTCGGGCGAGCAGTACTTC,CASSPRDYPSGEQYF
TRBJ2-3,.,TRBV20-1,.,TGCAGTGGAGGTGGGGAGCGGGATACGCAGTATTTT,CSGGGERDTQYF
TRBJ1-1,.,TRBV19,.,TGTGCCAGTACCCCGGGGGTGGAAGCTTTCTTT,CASTPGVEAFF
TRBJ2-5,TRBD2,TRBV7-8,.,TGTGCCAGCAGTCCACGACTAGCGGGGGAGACCCAGTACTTC,CASSPRLAGETQYF
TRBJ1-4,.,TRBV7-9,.,TGTGCCAGCAGCCTGGGCTGGGCAACTAATGAAAAACTGTTTTTT,CASSLGWATNEKLFF
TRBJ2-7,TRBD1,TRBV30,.,TGTGCCTGGAGTGTCTGGACAGGGGGTGCCTACGAGCAGTACTTC,CAWSVWTGGAYEQYF
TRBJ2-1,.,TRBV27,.,TGTGCCAGCAGTCAAATAGCGTTTAGCTCCTACAATGAGCAGTTCTTC,CASSQIAFSSYNEQFF
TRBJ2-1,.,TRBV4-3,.,TGCGCCAGCAGCCAAAGGGGGGGGAATGAGCAGTTCTTC,CASSQRGGNEQFF
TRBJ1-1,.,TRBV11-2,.,TGTGCCAGCAGCTATACCAGGATTTCGAACACTGAAGCTTTCTTT,CASSYTRISNTEAFF
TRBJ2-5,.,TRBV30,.,TGTGCCTGGAGTAAACGGGGGAGGGGGAGAGAGACCCAGTACTTC,CAWSKRGRGRETQYF
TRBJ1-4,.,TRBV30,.,TGTGCCTGGACCCCGGGGCGGGATTTCAATGAAAAACTGTTTTTT,CAWTPGRDFNEKLFF